This TCR beta chain was recorded in a study of shared T cell receptors in the human thymus. Sequencing was performed with immunoSEQ multiplex PCR; in TCRdb, only in-frame clones are kept and a portion is missing. Here the sample spans approximately 580,000 clones, about 84% being singletons. V lost 5 bases, J lost 2 bases, and 14 bases stayed unmatched. The CDR3 runs to 18 residues. Germline V gives CDR1 SGHNT, CDR2 YENEEA. The same sample was also used in a study of human thymus T cells. That publication notes: Highly overlapping thymic repertoires in unrelated individuals were reported by related research.

Sequencing was done on a sample of thymocytes. The receptor was derived from a boy under two years old with a congenital heart defect. This chain joins TRBV11-3 and TRBJ2-7; 11 bases are a match to TRBD1. DNA of the CDR3: TGTGCCAGCAGCACACCACTTACCCCGGGACAGGGGGCCTACGAGCAGTACTTC. Translating gives CASSTPLTPGQGAYEQYF.